A selection of T cell receptor beta chains follows, all from one sample in a study of CD8 T cells in Susac syndrome. Via MiXCR, TCRdb re-called the immunoSEQ multiplex PCR reads, giving one row per CDR3 protein. This table holds around 150,000 distinct CDR3 sequences, around 94% found once. Sequencing was done on a sample of CD8+ T cells from PBMCs. These receptors all come from a human donor in good health. Both conserved end residues are trimmed from each CDR3.

v_call cdr3_aa
TRBV4-2 ASSQALVGEQF
TRBV7-9 ASSGRNTEAF
TRBV29-1 SVAGRGIGYT
TRBV5-1 ASSLEQGRVETQY
TRBV5-1 ASSPRLAGDNEQF
TRBV12-3/TRBV12-4 ASSFTGLEKLF
TRBV30 AWSDTSGTDTQY
TRBV27 ASSFLGAYEQY
TRBV3-1 ASSQGAGYGYT
TRBV7-2 ASTSLGLGNEQF
TRBV27 ASSYGLALDEQY